These T cell receptor beta chains were read from a single sample in a study of molecular identifiers for immune sequencing clone quantification. TCRdb re-called the PCR reads with MiXCR, one entry per CDR3 protein. The sample has more than 250,000 distinct CDR3 sequences, about 20% seen once. Sequencing was carried out using naive CD8+ T cells from blood, with Jurkat cell RNA spiked in. Every receptor here comes from a human donor in good health. Some libraries in this study had Jurkat cell RNA spiked in. The CDR3 runs from the conserved cysteine through the conserved F or W. D genes are given only for firm matches. Clone size, where shown, is once, few, many, or a class for clones that have expanded.

v_call	j_call	clone_size	d_call	cdr3_nt	cdr3_aa
TRBV12-3/TRBV12-4	TRBJ1-2	few	TRBD1	TGTGCCAGCAGTAACTCGGGACAGAAGTATGGCTACACCTTC	CASSNSGQKYGYTF
TRBV4-3	TRBJ2-7	many	TRBD1	TGCGCCAGCAGCCAAGATTGGGGGCGGACAGGGGGCAATGAGCAGTACTTC	CASSQDWGRTGGNEQYF
TRBV7-9	TRBJ1-2	.	.	TGTGCCAGCAGCTTAGTAATGGCAGCAGGCTACACCTTC	CASSLVMAAGYTF
TRBV6-6	TRBJ1-1	once	.	TGTACCAGCAGCCCTTTGATCGGGGAAGCTTTCTTT	CTSSPLIGEAFF
TRBV6-2/TRBV6-3	TRBJ2-7	.	TRBD1	TGTGCCAGCGCCTACCATTTCGGGACAGGGGATTACGAGCAGTACTTC	CASAYHFGTGDYEQYF
TRBV5-6	TRBJ2-5	many	.	TGTGCCAGCAGCCCCTTGGAGGACGGGCGGCTGGAGACCCAGTACTTC	CASSPLEDGRLETQYF
TRBV29-1	TRBJ1-2	many	.	TGCAGCGTTGTGGCAGGAGATACATTTAACTATGGCTACACCTTC	CSVVAGDTFNYGYTF
TRBV27	TRBJ1-3	.	.	TGTGCCAGCAGTTTATTCTGGAGCTCTGGAAACACCATATATTTT	CASSLFWSSGNTIYF
TRBV5-5	TRBJ2-3	many	.	TGTGCCAGCAGCTTGTATGGGGGAGGAACCACAGATACGCAGTATTTT	CASSLYGGGTTDTQYF
TRBV20-1	TRBJ1-1	many	TRBD1	TGCAGCGCCCGACAGGGAGGCACTGAAGCTTTCTTT	CSARQGGTEAFF
TRBV5-6	TRBJ2-4	many	.	TGTGCCAGCAGCTTGGGGCTAGTGTCGGCCAAAAACATTCAGTACTTC	CASSLGLVSAKNIQYF
TRBV7-9	TRBJ2-3	many	TRBD2	TGTGCCAGCAGCTCAGCGACTAGCTCCGATACGCAGTATTTT	CASSSATSSDTQYF
TRBV11-2	TRBJ2-3	many	.	TGTGCCAGCAGCCCCAGCATGGATACGCAGTATTTT	CASSPSMDTQYF
TRBV28	TRBJ1-2	many	TRBD1	TGTGCCAGCAGTTTCGGGACAGGGGGCTTTGGCTACACCTTC	CASSFGTGGFGYTF
TRBV20-1	TRBJ1-1	many	.	TGCAGTGCTAGAGGGGTCCAGACGTATGAAGCTTTCTTT	CSARGVQTYEAFF
TRBV3-1	TRBJ1-1	many	.	TGTGCCAGCAGCCAAGATTTTAGGGGGTGGAACACTGAAGCTTTCTTT	CASSQDFRGWNTEAFF